This T cell receptor beta chain was sequenced during a study of blood T cell repertoires in COVID-19. About the study: Some COVID-19 samples were acute and others convalescent; all came from the United States, Italy and Spain. In each case, the material was cDNA or gDNA derived from T cells, B-cell-depleted T cells, or PBMCs.

Recruits, aged roughly 18 to 100 years, lived in 24 US areas. Participants' own reports of clinical history determined their cohort assignment. This CDR3 has 16 residues. Per the germline V gene, CDR1 is SGHNT and CDR2 is YYREEE (reference sequence). Trimming at V came to 4 bases and at J to 6 bases, leaving 8 bases not matched to a gene. Profiled with immunoSEQ multiplex PCR; TCRdb holds only in-frame clones, not every one. The sample consists of a few hundred thousand clones, 88% of them appearing once. The genes are TRBV5-4 and TRBJ1-6, with 9 positions matching TRBD1. This TCR was recovered from a man aged 30 to 45 who had recovered from COVID-19. Sequencing used PBMCs or T cells enriched from blood (not recorded which). CDR3 amino acids: CASSNTGTGFNSPLHF. In DNA form, the CDR3 reads TGTGCCAGCAGCAATACCGGGACAGGGTTTAATTCACCCCTCCACTTT.